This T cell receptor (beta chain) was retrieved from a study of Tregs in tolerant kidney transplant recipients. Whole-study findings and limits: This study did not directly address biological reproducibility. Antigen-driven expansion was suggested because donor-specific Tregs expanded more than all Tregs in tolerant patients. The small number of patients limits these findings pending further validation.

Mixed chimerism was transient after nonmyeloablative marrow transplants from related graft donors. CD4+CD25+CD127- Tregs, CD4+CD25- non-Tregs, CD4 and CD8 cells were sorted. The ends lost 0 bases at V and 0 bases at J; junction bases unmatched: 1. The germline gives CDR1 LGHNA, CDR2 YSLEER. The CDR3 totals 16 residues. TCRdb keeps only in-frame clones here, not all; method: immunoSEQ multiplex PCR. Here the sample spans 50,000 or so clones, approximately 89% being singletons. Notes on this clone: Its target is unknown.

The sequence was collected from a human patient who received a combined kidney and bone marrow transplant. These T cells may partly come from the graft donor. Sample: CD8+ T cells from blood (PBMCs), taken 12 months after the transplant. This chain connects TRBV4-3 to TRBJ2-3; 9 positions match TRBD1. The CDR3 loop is CASSQDGTGSTDTQYF. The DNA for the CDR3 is TGCGCCAGCAGCCAAGATGGGACAGGGAGCACAGATACGCAGTATTTT.